These 27 T cell receptor beta chains came from one sample sequenced in a study of neurological immune-mediated disorders. Time point given: longitudinal time-point 1 (baseline). TCRdb re-called the 5' RACE reads with MiXCR, one entry per CDR3 protein. The sample comprises tens of thousands of distinct CDR3 sequences, 9.5% to 13% of which are singletons, and more than 9% rests with the top ten. The sample comprised PBMCs. The receptor set was obtained from a man aged 25-45 years in good health.

The chain recombines TRBV28 with TRBJ1-2; 7 nucleotides line up with TRBD1. V lost 9 bases and J lost 7; bases outside the gene matches: 5. This CDR3 has 11 residues. CDR1 and CDR2 (germline): MDHEN, SYDVKM. CDR3 in DNA: TGTGCCAGTGACAGGGAGGGTGGCTACACCTTC. Protein product: CASDREGGYTF.

In the case of this clonotype: A read error is possible here, since a much larger clone lies one base away. The chain recombines TRBV12-3 or TRBV12-4 with TRBJ2-4; D is possibly TRBD2 (5 bases). The CDR3 has 14 residues. Between the trimmed V and J ends, which lost 6 bases and 8 bases, there was a span of 17 bases. The CDR3 DNA follows: TGTGCCAGCAGGTCCCTGGACTGTCAAGACATTCAGTACTTC. Its translation: CASRSLDCQDIQYF.

The sample holds many counts of this clonotype. The chain has TRBV20-1 and TRBJ1-6; unclear D gene. The CDR3 contains 12 residues. Germline V gene data show CDR1 as DFQATT and CDR2 as SNEGSKA (reference sequence). Trimming left V 6 bases short and J 8 bases short, with 11 bases between. CDR3 amino acids: CSAPVKDSPLHF. In DNA, the CDR3 is TGCAGTGCGCCGGTCAAGGATTCACCCCTCCACTTT.

Turning to this clonotype: A much larger clonotype is one base distant, so this may be a read error. The chain combines TRBV20-1 with TRBJ1-2; D gene uncertain. CDR1 DFQATT and CDR2 SNEGSKA come from the germline V gene (reference sequence). The CDR3 loop spans 12 amino acids. The V end was cut by 6 bases, the J end by 14 bases, with 22 bases between. This CDR3 reads CSATLASDTKTF. In nucleotides, the CDR3 is TGCAGTGCCACCTTGGCCTCGGATACTAAGACCTTC.

There are many counts of this clonotype. V and J are TRBV12-3 or TRBV12-4 and TRBJ2-7, with TRBD1 matching 11 bases. The CDR3 loop spans 15 amino acids. J lost 3 bases, V lost 5 bases, and 6 bases had no gene match. As DNA, the CDR3 is TGTGCCAGCAGTCCCTACGGGACAGGGGGCTACGAGCAGTACTTC. This encodes CASSPYGTGGYEQYF.

This clonotype was found many times. The V gene is TRBV29-1, the J gene TRBJ2-1, with D unclear. V dropped 6 bases and J dropped 5 bases, with 17 bases sitting between them. Germline-derived CDR1 and CDR2 are SQVTM and ANQGSEA. This CDR3 comprises 14 residues. The CDR3 spells CSVTHPGSNNEQFF. CDR3 nucleotides: TGCAGCGTCACACATCCGGGTTCGAACAATGAGCAGTTCTTC.

This clonotype was picked up many times. This chain uses TRBV25-1 with TRBJ2-3; D is undetermined. Trimming removed 1 base from V and 8 bases from J, with 13 bases in between. Germline values: CDR1 MGHDK, CDR2 SYGVNS. CDR3 size: 14 residues. In nucleotides, the CDR3 is TGTGCCAGCAGTGAATTTTCCTCGTTCGGTACGCAGTATTTT. Its translation is CASSEFSSFGTQYF.

This clonotype was detected many times. V is TRBV5-1 and J is TRBJ1-2, with D possibly matching TRBD1 (5 bases). Deletions cut 1 base from V and 6 bases from J, with 13 bases between. Germline assignment: CDR1 SGHRS and CDR2 YFSETQ. The CDR3 is 14 amino acids. For the CDR3, the DNA is TGCGCCAGCAGCTTGACCGGGGCGCCGGATGGCTACACCTTC. This translates into CASSLTGAPDGYTF.

This clonotype was observed a handful of times. V gene TRBV20-1 combines with J gene TRBJ1-5; 8 nucleotides match TRBD1. The germline CDR1 and CDR2 sequences are DFQATT and SNEGSKA (reference sequence). With 7 bases clipped from V and 5 bases from J, the junction kept 7 bases outside the gene matches. The CDR3 is 13 residues long. CDR3 in DNA: TGCAGTGTGACAGGGGAGGCTTATCAGCCCCAGCATTTT. It specifies CSVTGEAYQPQHF.

This clonotype has at least ten counts. The rearrangement uses TRBV7-3 and TRBJ2-1, with D perhaps matching TRBD2 (5 bases). V was trimmed by 3 bases and J by 3 bases, leaving 9 bases between them. Germline V gene data show CDR1 as SGHTA and CDR2 as FQGTGA. The CDR3 length is 14 residues. The CDR3 is CASSLSGNYNEQFF. DNA for the CDR3: TGTGCCAGCAGCTTGTCGGGGAACTACAATGAGCAGTTCTTC.

This clonotype was observed at least ten times. CDR3 DNA sequence: TGTGCCAGCAGCTTACAGGGTGACGAGCAGTACTTC. It is translated as CASSLQGDEQYF. This chain links TRBV7-9 with TRBJ2-7; D is perhaps TRBD1 (5 bases). The CDR3 loop spans 12 amino acids. The germline V and J ends were trimmed by 2 bases and 5 bases, with 7 bases remaining between them. Per the germline V gene, CDR1 is SEHNR and CDR2 is FQNEAQ (reference sequence). Full variable domain (missing parts from reference TRBV7-9 and TRBJ2-7): DTGVSQNPRHKITKRGQNVTFRCDPISEHNRLYWYRQTLGQGPEFLTYFQNEAQLEKSRLLSDRFSAERPKGSFSTLEIQRTEQGDSAMYLCASSLQGDEQYFGPGTRLTVT.

In this sample, this clonotype turned up many times. The chain links TRBV5-6 to TRBJ2-3; TRBD2 agrees at 7 bases. Germline CDR1 SGHDT, CDR2 YYEEEE. Trimming removed 4 bases from V and 6 bases from J; junction bases left unmatched: 2. The CDR3 loop spans 12 amino acids. The CDR3 loop is CASSELADTQYF. The CDR3 DNA is TGTGCCAGCAGCGAACTAGCGGATACGCAGTATTTT.

This clonotype was observed at least ten times. J is TRBJ1-1 and V is TRBV24-1, with no clear D. From germline, CDR1 is KGHDR and CDR2 SFDVKD. The CDR3 sequence is 15 residues long. V lost 2 bases and J lost 1, with 10 bases in between. DNA of the CDR3: TGTGCCACCAGTGATTGGCCCCGGGGGAACACTGAAGCTTTCTTT. It specifies CATSDWPRGNTEAFF.

This clonotype appeared many times. CDR3 region: CASSDGTSGSDEQYF. CDR3 nucleotide sequence: TGTGCCAGCAGTGATGGGACTAGCGGGAGCGACGAGCAGTACTTC. This chain joins TRBV6-1 and TRBJ2-7; 14 nucleotides line up with TRBD2. The CDR3 length is 15 residues. V lost 3 bases and J lost 5; bases outside the gene matches: 3. The germline V gene encodes CDR1 MNHNS and CDR2 SASEGT.

This clonotype has more than one count but fewer than ten. This chain uses TRBV18 with TRBJ2-1; TRBD2 might be the D (5 bases). Germline V gene sequence: CDR1 KGHSH, CDR2 LQKENI. CDR3 size: 17 residues. Trimming stripped 2 bases from V and 9 bases from J, with 23 bases between. The CDR3 DNA is TGTGCCAGCTCACCATGGGCTAGCTCGGCGCGTGCGACTGAGCAGTTCTTC. As protein: CASSPWASSARATEQFF. The variable domain in full, completed from reference TRBV18 and TRBJ2-1, reads NAGVMQNPRHLVRRRGQEARLRCSPMKGHSHVYWYRQLPEEGLKFMVYLQKENIIDESGMPKERFSAEFPKEGPSILRIQQVVRGDSAAYFCASSPWASSARATEQFFGPGTRLTVL.

To note about this clonotype: This may stem from a read error, because a much larger clone lies one nucleotide away. The genes are TRBV3-1 and TRBJ1-2; D unclear. The germline V gene encodes CDR1 LGHDT and CDR2 YNNKEL (reference sequence). The CDR3 extends over 12 amino acids. In nucleotides, the CDR3 is TGTACCAGCAGGCGCGCTAACTATGGCTACACCTTC. This encodes CTSRRANYGYTF. Together with reference TRBV3-1 and TRBJ1-2, the CDR3 gives the full variable domain: DTAVSQTPKYLVTQMGNDKSIKCEQNLGHDTMYWYKQDSKKFLKIMFSYNNKELIINETVPNRFSPKSPDKAHLNLHINSLELGDSAVYFCTSRRANYGYTFGSGTRLTVV.

This clonotype showed up many times. The V gene is TRBV11-2, the J gene TRBJ2-7; no reliable D call. The CDR3 runs 23 residues. V was cut by 4 bases and J by 0 bases, with 37 bases left in between. Germline CDR1 reads SGHAT; CDR2 reads FQNNGV. In DNA form, the CDR3 reads TGTGCCAGCAGCTCCGGCTGGGCATATCGACCAGCAGTTGAGATTGCCGGCTCCTACGAGCAGTACTTC. Residues: CASSSGWAYRPAVEIAGSYEQYF.

The sample holds many counts of this clonotype. The rearrangement uses TRBV5-1 and TRBJ2-3, with D perhaps matching TRBD1 or TRBD2 (5 bases each). Germline values: CDR1 SGHRS, CDR2 YFSETQ. V was shortened by 7 bases and J by 4 bases, with 13 bases between the two germline ends. This CDR3 has 13 amino acids. CDR3 loop: CASRTQGPDTQYF. In nucleotides, the CDR3 is TGCGCCAGCCGAACTCAGGGACCAGATACGCAGTATTTT.

This clonotype appeared many times. The chain combines TRBV16 with TRBJ1-1, with 7 bases lining up with TRBD1. The CDR3 has 14 amino acids. Germline V gene sequence: CDR1 KGHSY, CDR2 FQNENV. After removal of 0 bases from V and 5 bases from J, the junction contained 3 bases not matched to a gene. CDR3 nucleotides: TGTGCCAGCAGCCAATCGGCAGGGGGAACTGAAGCTTTCTTT. This gives the protein CASSQSAGGTEAFF.

A remark on this clonotype: A much bigger clone sits one base away, suggesting this may be a read error. This chain connects TRBV2 to TRBJ2-1, with D possibly being TRBD1 or TRBD2 (5 bases each). Germline values: CDR1 SNHLY, CDR2 FYNNEI. V lost 6 bases, J lost 4 bases, and 10 bases lay in between. CDR3 length equals 13 residues. Here the CDR3 DNA reads TGTGCCAGCAGACGGGGACGGTACAATGAGCAGTTCTTC. Protein sequence: CASRRGRYNEQFF.

In this sample, this clonotype turned up many times. The rearrangement joins TRBV10-3 to TRBJ1-5; 11 nucleotides align to TRBD1. The CDR3 has 15 amino acids. Per germline, CDR1 ENHRY and CDR2 SYGVKD. V shed 6 bases, J shed 3 bases, and the junction held 4 bases outside the gene matches. CDR3 nucleotides: TGTGCCATCAGAGGACAGGGGGCAGACAATCAGCCCCAGCATTTT. Translation gives CAIRGQGADNQPQHF.

This clonotype was counted many times. The chain employs TRBV7-3 and TRBJ2-7, with TRBD2 matching over 14 bases. V was pared by 5 bases and J by 1 base, with 16 bases of the junction left unmatched. CDR1 is SGHTA and CDR2 is FQGTGA in the germline V gene. The CDR3 runs 20 residues. CDR3 residues: CASSPRPPGLAGVGSYEQYF. The CDR3, as DNA: TGTGCCAGCAGCCCGCGCCCACCGGGACTAGCGGGAGTTGGATCCTACGAGCAGTACTTC.

Ten or more counts support this clonotype. The chain links TRBV4-1 to TRBJ2-1; D gene uncertain. The ends were cut back, 7 bases at V and 0 bases at J, with 13 bases in the middle. The germline CDR1 and CDR2 sequences are MGHRA and YSYEKL. CDR3 length: 15 amino acids. The CDR3 loop is CASKTAYSSYNEQFF. The CDR3 nucleotides are TGCGCCAGCAAGACGGCGTATAGCTCCTACAATGAGCAGTTCTTC.

This clonotype was recorded many times. V gene TRBV5-1 combines with J gene TRBJ1-5, with unresolved D. The V and J ends lost 4 bases and 9 bases respectively, with 14 bases between them. Looked up from germline, CDR1 is SGHRS and CDR2 is YFSETQ. There are 13 residues in the CDR3. CDR3 bases: TGCGCCAGCAGCCCCCCCCCCTGCGTGCCCCAGCATTTT. Translating it yields CASSPPPCVPQHF.

This clonotype has ten or more counts. This chain connects TRBV12-3 or TRBV12-4 to TRBJ2-7; weak D call: TRBD1 (6 bases). The CDR3 is 14 amino acids. With 3 bases removed from V and 1 base from J, the gap between germline ends came to 10 bases. The DNA of the CDR3 is TGTGCCAGCAGTTTCGAACAGGGTTCCTACGAGCAGTACTTC. It is translated as CASSFEQGSYEQYF.

This clonotype was seen repeatedly, ten times or more. This sequence joins TRBV12-3 or TRBV12-4 and TRBJ2-7; D possibly corresponds to TRBD2 (5 bases). V was shortened by 7 bases and J by 0 bases, with 10 bases between the two germline ends. CDR3 length equals 13 residues. CDR3 in DNA: TGTGCCAGCAACCTAGGACTCTCCTACGAGCAGTACTTC. This translates into CASNLGLSYEQYF.

This clonotype was picked up many times. The chain links TRBV4-2 to TRBJ1-6; D is uncertain. Germline V gene lookup returns CDR1 LGHNA and CDR2 YNFKEQ. This CDR3 has 17 amino acids. Trimming cost V 2 bases and J 6 bases, with 17 bases left between them. In DNA, the CDR3 is TGTGCCAGCAGCCAATACAGTCTTGGGCGACTTAATTCACCCCTCCACTTT. Its translation is CASSQYSLGRLNSPLHF.